This is a list of T cell receptor beta chains from one sample in a study of blood T cell repertoires in COVID-19. Assay used: immunoSEQ multiplex PCR; TCRdb lists only in-frame clones, some missing. Counted here are roughly 320,000 clones, about 87% occurring once; the ten biggest clones make up roughly 1.3%. The specimen sequenced was peripheral blood. The receptors were sampled from a man aged 70 or older with acute or convalescent COVID-19. Each CDR3 is given with its conserved first and last residue. Each record gives: clone size, J gene, CDR3 length, D gene, V gene, CDR3 protein, CDR3 DNA. D genes are given only for firm matches. Clone sizes are given selectively: once, few, many, or a class where the clone is expanded.

clone_size: NA
j_call: TRBJ2-5
cdr3_length: 13
d_call: NA
v_call: TRBV11-2
cdr3_aa: CASSSGVQETQYF
cdr3_nt: TGTGCCAGCAGCTCGGGGGTCCAAGAGACCCAGTACTTC

clone_size: NA
j_call: TRBJ2-5
cdr3_length: 13
d_call: NA
v_call: TRBV15
cdr3_aa: CATSRVGEGTQYF
cdr3_nt: TGTGCCACCAGCAGAGTGGGAGAGGGGACCCAGTACTTC

clone_size: NA
j_call: TRBJ2-1
cdr3_length: 16
d_call: TRBD2
v_call: TRBV7-9
cdr3_aa: CASSLWGLAGGNEQFF
cdr3_nt: TGTGCCAGCAGCTTATGGGGACTAGCGGGGGGCAATGAGCAGTTCTTC

clone_size: NA
j_call: TRBJ1-3
cdr3_length: 16
d_call: NA
v_call: TRBV15
cdr3_aa: CATSREDSISGNTIYF
cdr3_nt: TGTGCCACCAGCAGAGAGGACAGCATCTCTGGAAACACCATATATTTT

clone_size: NA
j_call: TRBJ2-1
cdr3_length: 15
d_call: NA
v_call: TRBV7-2
cdr3_aa: CASSLGRARHNEQFF
cdr3_nt: TGTGCCAGCAGCTTAGGGAGGGCTAGGCACAATGAGCAGTTCTTC

clone_size: NA
j_call: TRBJ2-3
cdr3_length: 16
d_call: NA
v_call: TRBV7-2
cdr3_aa: CASSPLHRRFSDTQYF
cdr3_nt: TGTGCCAGCAGCCCCCTCCACCGGAGGTTCTCAGATACGCAGTATTTT

clone_size: NA
j_call: TRBJ2-4
cdr3_length: 14
d_call: TRBD2
v_call: TRBV2
cdr3_aa: CASEPGRVKNIQYF
cdr3_nt: TGTGCCAGCGAGCCGGGGAGGGTCAAAAACATTCAGTACTTC

clone_size: NA
j_call: TRBJ2-1
cdr3_length: 16
d_call: NA
v_call: TRBV4-2
cdr3_aa: CASSKEVASTYNEQFF
cdr3_nt: TGTGCCAGCAGCAAAGAGGTAGCTTCAACCTACAATGAGCAGTTCTTC

clone_size: NA
j_call: TRBJ1-1
cdr3_length: 14
d_call: TRBD1
v_call: TRBV12-5
cdr3_aa: CASARTGGYTEAFF
cdr3_nt: TGTGCTAGTGCCAGGACAGGGGGGTACACTGAAGCTTTCTTT

clone_size: NA
j_call: TRBJ1-2
cdr3_length: 13
d_call: NA
v_call: TRBV7-2
cdr3_aa: CASSSGILYGYTF
cdr3_nt: TGTGCCAGCAGCTCAGGGATCCTCTATGGCTACACCTTC

clone_size: NA
j_call: TRBJ1-6
cdr3_length: 14
d_call: TRBD1
v_call: TRBV28
cdr3_aa: CASSPDRVDSPLHF
cdr3_nt: TGTGCCAGCAGTCCCGACAGGGTTGATTCACCCCTCCACTTT

clone_size: NA
j_call: TRBJ2-3
cdr3_length: 13
d_call: NA
v_call: TRBV12-3/TRBV12-4
cdr3_aa: CASGAPSTDTQYF
cdr3_nt: TGTGCCAGCGGGGCACCGAGCACAGATACGCAGTATTTT

clone_size: NA
j_call: TRBJ1-1
cdr3_length: 13
d_call: NA
v_call: TRBV2
cdr3_aa: CASSVDSNTEAFF
cdr3_nt: TGTGCCAGCAGTGTTGACAGCAACACTGAAGCTTTCTTT

clone_size: NA
j_call: TRBJ2-3
cdr3_length: 15
d_call: TRBD1
v_call: TRBV5-5
cdr3_aa: CASSFRDRRSDTQYF
cdr3_nt: TGTGCCAGCAGCTTCCGGGACAGGAGGTCCGATACGCAGTATTTT

clone_size: NA
j_call: TRBJ1-3
cdr3_length: 13
d_call: NA
v_call: TRBV15
cdr3_aa: CATSRDWGDTIYF
cdr3_nt: TGTGCCACCAGCAGAGATTGGGGGGACACCATATATTTT

clone_size: once
j_call: TRBJ1-5
cdr3_length: 16
d_call: NA
v_call: TRBV5-1
cdr3_aa: CASSPGVGYSNQPQHF
cdr3_nt: TGCGCCAGCAGCCCCGGGGTGGGTTATAGCAATCAGCCCCAGCATTTT

clone_size: NA
j_call: TRBJ2-1
cdr3_length: 14
d_call: TRBD2
v_call: TRBV5-1
cdr3_aa: CASQTSGFYNEQFF
cdr3_nt: TGCGCCAGCCAGACTAGCGGCTTCTACAATGAGCAGTTCTTC

clone_size: NA
j_call: TRBJ1-4
cdr3_length: 11
d_call: NA
v_call: TRBV19
cdr3_aa: CASSRDEKLFF
cdr3_nt: TGTGCCAGTAGCCGGGATGAAAAACTGTTTTTT

clone_size: NA
j_call: TRBJ2-1
cdr3_length: 14
d_call: NA
v_call: TRBV5-1
cdr3_aa: CASSPDREGNEQFF
cdr3_nt: TGCGCCAGCAGCCCGGACAGGGAGGGCAATGAGCAGTTCTTC

clone_size: NA
j_call: TRBJ2-1
cdr3_length: 15
d_call: NA
v_call: TRBV6-1
cdr3_aa: CASSESGEGVDEQFF
cdr3_nt: TGTGCCAGCAGTGAATCCGGGGAGGGGGTAGATGAGCAGTTCTTC

clone_size: NA
j_call: TRBJ2-5
cdr3_length: 14
d_call: NA
v_call: TRBV10-3
cdr3_aa: CASTPGDTQETQYF
cdr3_nt: TGTGCCTCCACACCGGGAGACACCCAAGAGACCCAGTACTTC

clone_size: NA
j_call: TRBJ1-2
cdr3_length: 17
d_call: TRBD1
v_call: TRBV4-1
cdr3_aa: CASSQDWSGTGNYGYTF
cdr3_nt: TGCGCCAGCAGCCAAGATTGGTCCGGGACAGGGAACTATGGCTACACCTTC

clone_size: few
j_call: TRBJ2-3
cdr3_length: 15
d_call: TRBD2
v_call: TRBV7-9
cdr3_aa: CASSSAGTSGRGQYF
cdr3_nt: TGTGCCAGCAGCTCCGCCGGGACTAGCGGGAGAGGGCAGTATTTT

clone_size: NA
j_call: TRBJ2-7
cdr3_length: 13
d_call: TRBD1
v_call: TRBV27
cdr3_aa: CASSFRTGWRQYF
cdr3_nt: TGTGCCAGCAGTTTCCGGACAGGTTGGAGGCAGTACTTC

clone_size: NA
j_call: TRBJ2-2
cdr3_length: 14
d_call: TRBD1
v_call: TRBV6-5
cdr3_aa: CASRNYQGAGELFF
cdr3_nt: TGTGCCAGCAGAAACTACCAGGGGGCCGGGGAGCTGTTTTTT

clone_size: NA
j_call: TRBJ1-3
cdr3_length: 15
d_call: NA
v_call: TRBV9
cdr3_aa: CASSERGTSGNTIYF
cdr3_nt: TGTGCCAGCAGCGAGAGGGGGACCTCTGGAAACACCATATATTTT

clone_size: NA
j_call: TRBJ2-3
cdr3_length: 19
d_call: TRBD2
v_call: TRBV5-5
cdr3_aa: CASTSAPSGGASNTDTQYF
cdr3_nt: TGTGCCAGCACCTCCGCCCCTAGCGGGGGGGCGTCGAACACAGATACGCAGTATTTT

clone_size: NA
j_call: TRBJ1-2
cdr3_length: 16
d_call: TRBD1
v_call: TRBV11-2
cdr3_aa: CASSLWTGGAGYGYTF
cdr3_nt: TGTGCCAGCAGCTTGTGGACAGGGGGCGCTGGCTATGGCTACACCTTC

clone_size: NA
j_call: TRBJ2-3
cdr3_length: 16
d_call: TRBD2
v_call: TRBV7-2
cdr3_aa: CASSLEISGRADTQYF
cdr3_nt: TGTGCCAGCAGCTTAGAGATTAGCGGGAGGGCGGATACGCAGTATTTT

clone_size: NA
j_call: TRBJ2-1
cdr3_length: 16
d_call: NA
v_call: TRBV3-1/TRBV3-2
cdr3_aa: CASSQELVGSYNEQFF
cdr3_nt: TGTGCCAGCAGCCAAGAGTTGGTCGGGTCCTACAATGAGCAGTTCTTC

clone_size: NA
j_call: TRBJ2-2
cdr3_length: 14
d_call: NA
v_call: TRBV7-2
cdr3_aa: CASSIQAWAGELFF
cdr3_nt: TGTGCCAGCAGCATACAGGCCTGGGCCGGGGAGCTGTTTTTT

clone_size: NA
j_call: TRBJ2-7
cdr3_length: 13
d_call: NA
v_call: TRBV5-4
cdr3_aa: CASSSLPSYEQYF
cdr3_nt: TGTGCCAGCAGCTCCCTCCCCTCCTACGAGCAGTACTTC

clone_size: NA
j_call: TRBJ2-4
cdr3_length: 17
d_call: NA
v_call: TRBV6-2/TRBV6-3
cdr3_aa: CASSYSLQGYTKNIQYF
cdr3_nt: TGTGCCAGCAGTTACTCCTTACAGGGCTATACCAAAAACATTCAGTACTTC

clone_size: NA
j_call: TRBJ2-2
cdr3_length: 15
d_call: TRBD1
v_call: TRBV5-4
cdr3_aa: CASSWGQGNTGELFF
cdr3_nt: TGTGCCAGCAGCTGGGGACAGGGGAACACCGGGGAGCTGTTTTTT

clone_size: few
j_call: TRBJ2-7
cdr3_length: 16
d_call: TRBD1
v_call: TRBV27
cdr3_aa: CASSLLLGTGLDEQYF
cdr3_nt: TGTGCCAGCAGTTTATTGTTGGGGACAGGGCTCGACGAGCAGTACTTC

clone_size: NA
j_call: TRBJ2-7
cdr3_length: 14
d_call: NA
v_call: TRBV4-1
cdr3_aa: CASSQDRQVLEQYF
cdr3_nt: TGCGCCAGCAGCCAAGATCGACAGGTCTTGGAGCAGTACTTC

clone_size: NA
j_call: TRBJ1-1
cdr3_length: 20
d_call: NA
v_call: TRBV27
cdr3_aa: CASSLSGPSLSRDMNTEAFF
cdr3_nt: TGTGCCAGCAGTTTATCGGGTCCATCGCTTTCCCGGGACATGAACACTGAAGCTTTCTTT

clone_size: NA
j_call: TRBJ2-1
cdr3_length: 13
d_call: NA
v_call: TRBV2
cdr3_aa: CASSPDWYNEQFF
cdr3_nt: TGTGCCAGCAGCCCCGACTGGTACAATGAGCAGTTCTTC

clone_size: NA
j_call: TRBJ1-5
cdr3_length: 18
d_call: TRBD1
v_call: TRBV5-6
cdr3_aa: CASTQARTGGLGNQPQHF
cdr3_nt: TGTGCCAGCACCCAGGCCCGGACAGGGGGCTTAGGCAATCAGCCCCAGCATTTT

clone_size: NA
j_call: TRBJ2-3
cdr3_length: 15
d_call: TRBD2
v_call: TRBV28
cdr3_aa: CASSSRRLAADTQYF
cdr3_nt: TGTGCCAGCAGTTCCCGTCGTCTAGCGGCAGATACGCAGTATTTT

clone_size: once
j_call: TRBJ2-7
cdr3_length: 15
d_call: NA
v_call: TRBV28
cdr3_aa: CASSLSGTFSYEQYF
cdr3_nt: TGTGCCAGCAGTCTTTCCGGGACTTTCTCCTACGAGCAGTACTTC

clone_size: NA
j_call: TRBJ2-5
cdr3_length: 13
d_call: NA
v_call: TRBV28
cdr3_aa: CASSFRDIRSQYF
cdr3_nt: TGTGCCAGCAGTTTCAGGGACATAAGGTCCCAGTACTTC

clone_size: NA
j_call: TRBJ2-1
cdr3_length: 13
d_call: TRBD2
v_call: TRBV20-1
cdr3_aa: CSASGRGGNEQFF
cdr3_nt: TGCAGTGCTAGTGGACGGGGGGGAAATGAGCAGTTCTTC

clone_size: NA
j_call: TRBJ2-6
cdr3_length: 15
d_call: NA
v_call: TRBV18
cdr3_aa: CASSPPRAGANVLTF
cdr3_nt: TGTGCCAGCTCACCACCGAGGGCTGGGGCCAACGTCCTGACTTTC